This T cell receptor (beta chain) emerged from a study of shared clonotypes between healthy human individuals. The wider study: Used for every donor were three CD4 naive, three CD4 memory, two CD8 naive and one CD8 memory plate.

Profiling relied on immunoSEQ multiplex PCR, and the TCRdb table lists in-frame clones only, not all of them. The data hold a few million clones, with about 93% observed a single time. Points from the study as a whole: Among donors, the sharing of clonotypes was expected to be influenced by sequencing depth.

The naive CD8 subset, CD45RO-negative cells positively selected for CCR7, excluded terminally differentiated effector memory CD45RA+ cells. Recent vaccinations or acute infections were absent in the healthy HIV-negative adult donors. Trimming stripped 4 bases from V and 2 bases from J, with 15 bases between. The CDR3 spans 15 residues. Germline CDR1 reads MDHEN; CDR2 reads SYDVKM. With respect to this clone: Its target is not known.

Sequenced: naive CD8+ T cells from PBMCs. This chain joins TRBV28 and TRBJ2-7, with D tentatively TRBD1 (6 bases). The TCR was taken from a man between 18 and 29 years old in good health. Some clones in this sample may be carry-over from other donors' samples. The chain's CDR3 is CASSSTGYNPYEQYF. The CDR3 nucleotides are TGTGCCAGCAGTTCCACAGGGTACAACCCCTACGAGCAGTACTTC.